What follows are 29 T cell receptor beta chains derived from one specimen sequenced in a study of blood T cell repertoires in COVID-19. Sequencing used immunoSEQ multiplex PCR; TCRdb keeps in-frame clones, though not all of them. This table holds 250,000 to 300,000 clones, approximately 83% found once. The sample consisted of PBMCs or T cells enriched from blood (not recorded which). All receptors come from a woman aged 45 to 65 who had recovered from COVID-19.

This clone was detected only once. The rearrangement uses TRBV5-5 and TRBJ2-5, with 11 positions matching TRBD2. After removal of 2 bases from V and 0 bases from J, the junction contained 3 bases not matched to a gene. The germline CDR1 and CDR2 sequences are SGHKS and YYEKEE (reference sequence). The CDR3 totals 16 residues. For the CDR3, the DNA is TGTGCCAGCAGCTTTGGGACTAGCGGTAACCAAGAGACCCAGTACTTC. Protein sequence: CASSFGTSGNQETQYF. The complete variable domain, with remaining parts taken from reference TRBV5-5 and TRBJ2-5, reads DAGVTQSPTHLIKTRGQQVTLRCSPISGHKSVSWYQQVLGQGPQFIFQYYEKEERGRGNFPDRFSARQFPNYSSELNVNALLLGDSALYLCASSFGTSGNQETQYFGPGTRLLVL.

The rearrangement links TRBV15 to TRBJ1-1; 7 positions agree with TRBD1. Germline trimming cut 3 bases from V and 12 bases from J; bases unmatched to any gene: 7. The CDR3 has 12 amino acids. Germline values: CDR1 LNHNV, CDR2 YYDKDF (reference sequence). The DNA of the CDR3 is TGTGCCACCAGCAGCCGGGACAGACCAACTTTCTTT. This translates into CATSSRDRPTFF.

This sequence joins TRBV2 and TRBJ1-2; D call uncertain. V was shortened by 8 bases and J by 3 bases, with 7 bases between the two germline ends. From germline, CDR1 is SNHLY and CDR2 FYNNEI. The CDR3 loop spans 11 amino acids. The CDR3 region is CASGQYYGYTF. In DNA, the CDR3 is TGTGCCAGCGGGCAGTACTATGGCTACACCTTC. The full variable domain, its missing parts supplied by reference TRBV2 and TRBJ1-2, is EPEVTQTPSHQVTQMGQEVILRCVPISNHLYFYWYRQILGQKVEFLVSFYNNEISEKSEIFDDQFSVERPDGSNFTLKIRSTKLEDSAMYFCASGQYYGYTFGSGTRLTVV.

This chain uses TRBV18 with TRBJ1-4; 9 bases line up with TRBD1. Germline assignment: CDR1 KGHSH and CDR2 LQKENI. The CDR3 loop spans 14 amino acids. The ends lost 3 bases at V and 8 bases at J; junction bases unmatched: 4. The chain's CDR3 is CASSPGQGTEKLFF. The CDR3, as DNA: TGTGCCAGCTCACCGGGACAGGGTACAGAAAAACTGTTTTTT.

The chain links TRBV9 to TRBJ2-3, with 7 bases lining up with TRBD2. The V gene's germline CDR1 is SGDLS and CDR2 YYNGEE. CDR3 size: 16 residues. The V gene end was trimmed by 0 bases and the J gene end by 6 bases; junction bases not matched to a gene: 10. The CDR3 sequence: CASSVGLRGRGDTQYF. In DNA, the CDR3 is TGTGCCAGCAGCGTAGGGCTTCGCGGGAGAGGGGATACGCAGTATTTT.

The chain recombines TRBV25-1 with TRBJ1-1; D possibly corresponds to TRBD1 (5 bases). The CDR3 runs 14 residues. V gave up 5 bases and J gave up 3 bases, with 13 bases separating them. The germline V gene has CDR1 MGHDK and CDR2 SYGVNS. CDR3 in amino acids: CASSQGRVDTEAFF. The CDR3 region has the DNA TGTGCCAGCAGTCAAGGCAGGGTAGACACTGAAGCTTTCTTT.

The chain employs TRBV5-1 and TRBJ2-6; D unresolved. In germline, CDR1 is SGHRS, CDR2 YFSETQ. Trimming left V 4 bases short and J 0 bases short, with 11 bases between. The CDR3 loop spans 16 amino acids. The CDR3 DNA is TGCGCCAGCAGCGCCCGTTCTATCTCTGGGGCCAACGTCCTGACTTTC. Encoded protein: CASSARSISGANVLTF.

A few counts support this clone. The chain couples TRBV30 to TRBJ1-2; a possible D gene is TRBD1 (6 bases). Trimming removed 5 bases at V and 8 bases at J, with 15 bases between. This CDR3 has 12 residues. Germline lookup yields CDR1 GTSNPN and CDR2 SVGIG (reference sequence). CDR3 sequence (DNA): TGTGCCTGGGCCACAGGGATCGACGGCTACACCTTC. This translates into CAWATGIDGYTF.

The V call is TRBV28, the J call TRBJ1-2; D perhaps matches TRBD1 (5 bases). V was clipped by 4 bases and J by 6 bases, with 15 bases between them. The CDR3 runs 14 residues. The germline V gene encodes CDR1 MDHEN and CDR2 SYDVKM. CDR3 in amino acids: CASSSPTVFNGYTF. In DNA form, the CDR3 reads TGTGCCAGCAGTTCCCCGACAGTTTTTAATGGCTACACCTTC.

This clone has more than one count but fewer than ten. This CDR3 is CASRSTSDSYEQYF. CDR3 bases: TGTGCCAGCAGGTCGACTAGCGACTCCTACGAGCAGTACTTC. J is TRBJ2-7 and V is TRBV7-9; TRBD2 matches 8 bases. Germline trimming cut 6 bases from V and 0 bases from J; bases unmatched to any gene: 4. Germline-derived CDR1 and CDR2 are SEHNR and FQNEAQ (reference sequence). The CDR3 consists of 14 residues. The entire variable domain, with the rest obtained from reference TRBV7-9 and TRBJ2-7, is as follows: DTGVSQNPRHKITKRGQNVTFRCDPISEHNRLYWYRQTLGQGPEFLTYFQNEAQLEKSRLLSDRFSAERPKGSFSTLEIQRTEQGDSAMYLCASRSTSDSYEQYFGPGTRLTVT.

The chain links TRBV27 to TRBJ2-7; 12 bases are a match to TRBD2. This CDR3 is 16 amino acids long. The ends lost 5 bases at V and 2 bases at J; junction bases unmatched: 7. Germline V CDR1 and CDR2: MNHEY, SMNVEV (reference sequence). CDR3 region: CASSQIGLAGTYEQYF. The CDR3 nucleotides are TGTGCCAGCAGTCAAATCGGACTAGCGGGAACCTACGAGCAGTACTTC.

The V call is TRBV29-1, the J call TRBJ2-2, with 13 bases aligning to TRBD2. The CDR3 sequence is 15 residues long. CDR1 is SQVTM and CDR2 is ANQGSEA in the germline V gene. V lost 8 bases, J lost 5 bases, and 8 bases stayed unmatched. CDR3 sequence (DNA): TGCAGCACGACGGGGACTAGCGGGATAACCGGGGAGCTGTTTTTT. It is translated as CSTTGTSGITGELFF.

This clone was seen at least ten times. The genes are TRBV5-1 and TRBJ1-5, with D hard to call. The germline V gene encodes CDR1 SGHRS and CDR2 YFSETQ. V was trimmed by 4 bases and J by 7 bases, leaving 12 bases between them. This CDR3 spans 13 amino acids. The CDR3 DNA follows: TGCGCCAGCAGCAAAGGGAGCGGACAGCCCCAGCATTTT. Translating it yields CASSKGSGQPQHF. Using reference TRBV5-1 and TRBJ1-5 for the parts outside the CDR3, the full variable domain is KAGVTQTPRYLIKTRGQQVTLSCSPISGHRSVSWYQQTPGQGLQFLFEYFSETQRNKGNFPGRFSGRQFSNSRSEMNVSTLELGDSALYLCASSKGSGQPQHFGDGTRLSIL.

The chain couples TRBV7-6 to TRBJ2-5, with 7 bases identical to TRBD1. The CDR3 is 14 residues long. V shed 5 bases, J shed 3 bases, and the junction held 6 bases outside the gene matches. From germline, CDR1 is SGHVS and CDR2 FNYEAQ. This chain's CDR3 is CASSVNRGKETQYF. CDR3 bases: TGTGCCAGCAGCGTCAACAGGGGAAAAGAGACCCAGTACTTC.

The J gene is TRBJ1-1, the V gene TRBV5-1, with TRBD1 matching over 10 bases. Germline V gene data show CDR1 as SGHRS and CDR2 as YFSETQ. CDR3 length equals 14 residues. V lost 0 bases to trimming and J lost 8 bases; unmatched junction nucleotides: 4. The chain's CDR3 is CASSLEPGQGEAFF. The CDR3 coding sequence is TGCGCCAGCAGCTTGGAACCGGGACAGGGGGAAGCTTTCTTT.

The chain is built from TRBV5-6 and TRBJ2-1, with unresolved D. V lost 0 bases and J 10 bases, leaving 8 bases between the germline ends. Germline-derived CDR1 and CDR2 are SGHDT and YYEEEE. The CDR3 spans 12 residues. CDR3 in amino acids: CASSLGRVEQFF. CDR3 DNA: TGTGCCAGCAGCTTGGGACGGGTAGAGCAGTTCTTC.

The genes are TRBV3-1 (or the pseudogene TRBV3-2) and TRBJ2-2, with D maybe TRBD2 (6 bases). The CDR3 loop spans 15 amino acids. The V end was cut by 2 bases, the J end by 5 bases, with 12 bases between. Germline V gene sequence: CDR1 LGHDT, CDR2 YNNKEL (reference sequence). The CDR3 bases are TGTGCCAGCAGCCAACACGGGGGTAGGACCGGGGAGCTGTTTTTT. Translating gives CASSQHGGRTGELFF.

The V and J genes are TRBV5-5 and TRBJ1-6; D remains unclear. Germline CDR1 and CDR2: SGHKS and YYEKEE (reference sequence). V lost 4 bases and J lost 16, with 15 bases in between. The CDR3 has 12 amino acids. The CDR3 nucleotides are TGTGCCAGCAGCCCTAACACCGACAATCTCCACTTT. This encodes CASSPNTDNLHF.

The V call is TRBV7-6, the J call TRBJ2-2; 8 bases are a match to TRBD2. CDR1 and CDR2 from the germline V gene are SGHVS and FNYEAQ. Trimming removed 2 bases from V and 4 bases from J; junction bases left unmatched: 15. This CDR3 region has 19 residues. The chain's CDR3 is CASSLLAQWREAITGELFF. Written as DNA, the CDR3 is TGTGCCAGCAGCTTACTCGCCCAGTGGCGGGAGGCCATCACCGGGGAGCTGTTTTTT.

The rearrangement links TRBV9 to TRBJ2-1; D gene ambiguous. CDR1 is SGDLS and CDR2 is YYNGEE in the germline V gene. The CDR3 is 17 amino acids. Trimming took 4 bases from V and 0 from J, leaving 17 bases between them. The CDR3, as DNA: TGTGCCAGCAGCCCCCAACCACGCGGCGGCTCCTACAATGAGCAGTTCTTC. It yields the protein CASSPQPRGGSYNEQFF.

This chain links TRBV19 with TRBJ1-5, with D unclear. Germline V lookup: CDR1 LNHDA, CDR2 SQIVND (reference sequence). The CDR3 is 14 amino acids. Trimming removed 4 bases at V and 3 bases at J, with 10 bases between. Here the CDR3 DNA reads TGTGCCAGTAGTACGCAGGCGAACAATCAGCCCCAGCATTTT. It translates to CASSTQANNQPQHF. The full variable domain, in which reference TRBV19 and TRBJ1-5 provide the parts outside the CDR3, is DGGITQSPKYLFRKEGQNVTLSCEQNLNHDAMYWYRQDPGQGLRLIYYSQIVNDFQKGDIAEGYSVSREKKESFPLTVTSAQKNPTAFYLCASSTQANNQPQHFGDGTRLSIL.

V usage is TRBV28 and J usage is TRBJ1-1; 7 bases map to TRBD1. Per the germline V gene, CDR1 is MDHEN and CDR2 is SYDVKM. J gave up 5 bases and V 4 bases, and 1 base lay outside the gene matches. This CDR3 contains 12 residues. The DNA of the CDR3 is TGTGCCAGCAGTTCGACAGGGACTGAAGCTTTCTTT. Translating it yields CASSSTGTEAFF.

Only a few counts were recorded for this clone. The rearrangement joins TRBV7-8 to TRBJ2-7, with 10 bases lining up with TRBD2. The CDR3 sequence is 13 residues long. Germline V gene data show CDR1 as SGHVS and CDR2 as FQNEAQ. With V trimmed by 5 bases and J by 5 bases, 3 bases remained unmatched. The CDR3 region has the DNA TGTGCCAGCAGCCTAGGGACTAGCGACGAGCAGTACTTC. This gives the protein CASSLGTSDEQYF.

V and J are TRBV3-1 (or the pseudogene TRBV3-2) and TRBJ1-1, with TRBD1 matching over 7 bases. The CDR3 loop spans 15 amino acids. Per germline, CDR1 LGHDT and CDR2 YNNKEL (reference sequence). J lost 1 base, V lost 7 bases, and 9 bases had no gene match. The CDR3 loop reads CASTQGGASNTEAFF. The CDR3 nucleotides are TGTGCCAGCACCCAGGGGGGGGCTTCGAACACTGAAGCTTTCTTT.

The chain recombines TRBV11-2 with TRBJ1-6; D not resolved. V dropped 0 bases and J dropped 7 bases, with 16 bases sitting between them. The germline V gene has CDR1 SGHAT and CDR2 FQNNGV. The CDR3 is 17 residues long. The DNA for the CDR3 is TGTGCCAGCAGCTTAGATCTTGGTCCGACTCCAAATTCACCCCTCCACTTT. This encodes CASSLDLGPTPNSPLHF.

The chain is built from TRBV7-9 and TRBJ1-3; 9 nucleotides align to TRBD1. This CDR3 contains 18 residues. V gave up 3 bases and J gave up 0 bases; unmatched junction bases: 9. Looked up from germline, CDR1 is SEHNR and CDR2 is FQNEAQ (reference sequence). CDR3: CASSFPRGQGDSGNTIYF. Written as DNA, the CDR3 is TGTGCCAGCAGCTTCCCCAGGGGACAGGGAGACTCTGGAAACACCATATATTTT.

The chain couples TRBV27 to TRBJ2-3; the match to TRBD2 covers 14 bases. CDR3 length equals 17 residues. After removal of 5 bases from V and 4 bases from J, the junction contained 8 bases not matched to a gene. Per the germline V gene, CDR1 is MNHEY and CDR2 is SMNVEV (reference sequence). The CDR3 reads CASSPGTSGSPADTQYF. The DNA of the CDR3 is TGTGCCAGCAGTCCAGGGACTAGCGGGAGCCCTGCAGATACGCAGTATTTT.

This rearrangement joins TRBV2 to TRBJ2-6, with D tentatively TRBD1 (6 bases). The CDR3 loop spans 17 amino acids. The germline V gene encodes CDR1 SNHLY and CDR2 FYNNEI. V lost 5 bases and J 2 bases, leaving 16 bases between the germline ends. The CDR3 loop reads CASSWTEPLTGANVLTF. The DNA for the CDR3 is TGTGCCAGCAGTTGGACAGAACCCTTAACTGGGGCCAACGTCCTGACTTTC.

The chain employs TRBV6-5 and TRBJ1-2, with 9 bases identical to TRBD1. V was clipped by 6 bases and J by 4 bases; unmatched bases: 6. CDR3 length: 14 amino acids. Germline assignment: CDR1 MNHEY and CDR2 SVGAGI. As DNA, the CDR3 is TGTGCCAGCAGCCGGACAGGGGAGGGCTATGGCTACACCTTC. Translated, it gives CASSRTGEGYGYTF.